This entry features one T cell receptor (beta chain) sequence. Its antigen is undetermined. PCR amplification relied on 60 Vbeta primers (plus 13 Jbeta primers). TCRdb keeps only in-frame clones here, not all; method: immunoSEQ multiplex PCR. In the table there are around 170,000 clones, 76% of which are singletons. These data are taken from a study of cytomegalovirus exposure and HLA in healthy donors. General study points: Exclusion applied to some V segments, including TRBV6-2 and TRBV6-3, as they were indistinguishable. Reportedly, cytomegalovirus status was diagnosed with high sensitivity and specificity.

Germline CDR1 is MNHEY and CDR2 is SMNVEV (reference sequence). The CDR3 has 13 residues. With V trimmed by 8 bases and J by 6 bases, 8 bases remained unmatched. This sequence was found in a woman in her thirties in good health and CMV-seropositive. J is TRBJ1-2 and V is TRBV27, with 8 bases identical to TRBD1. The sequenced material came from PBMCs. The CDR3 reads CASSGQGRDGYTF. The CDR3 bases are TGTGCCAGCTCTGGACAGGGAAGAGATGGCTACACCTTC.